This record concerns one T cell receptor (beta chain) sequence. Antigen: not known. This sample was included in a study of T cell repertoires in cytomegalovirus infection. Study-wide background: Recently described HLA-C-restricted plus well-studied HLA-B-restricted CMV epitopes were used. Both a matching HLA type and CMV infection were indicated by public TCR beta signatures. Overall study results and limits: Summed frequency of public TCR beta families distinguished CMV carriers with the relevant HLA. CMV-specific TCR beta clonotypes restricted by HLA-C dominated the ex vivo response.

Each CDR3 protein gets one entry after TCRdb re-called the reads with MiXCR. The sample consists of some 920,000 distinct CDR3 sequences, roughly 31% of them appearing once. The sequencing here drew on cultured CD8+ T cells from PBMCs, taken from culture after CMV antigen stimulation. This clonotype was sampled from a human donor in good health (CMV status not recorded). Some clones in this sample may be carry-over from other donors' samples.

The CDR3 bases are TGTGCCAGCATCCCAGTTTTGGGGGGCAAAAGTACGGACTATGGCTACACCTTC. Amino acids: CASIPVLGGKSTDYGYTF. The chain couples TRBV7-9 to TRBJ1-2; weak D call: TRBD1 (6 bases). Germline V lookup: CDR1 SEHNR, CDR2 FQNEAQ (reference sequence). The CDR3 length is 18 residues. The germline V and J ends were trimmed by 7 bases and 3 bases, with 27 bases remaining between them.